This T cell receptor beta chain was identified during a study of Ad26.COV2.S vaccination and SARS-CoV-2 variants. General observations from the study: Spike-specific TCR breadth was greater in vaccine than placebo recipients. Assessments of TCR breadth and depth may have underestimated the total T cell responses.

Treatment described: roughly 18 received Ad26.COV2.S at low or high dose, single or two shots; 5 received placebo; per-sample allocation not given. The samples date from day 63 after the first vaccine or placebo injection. This adult donor, from Boston, was 18-55 years old. Details on this clone: The antigen is undetermined.

The CDR3 is made up of 15 amino acids. Per the germline V gene, CDR1 is MNHEY and CDR2 is SMNVEV (reference sequence). Trimming pared 6 bases from V and 4 bases from J, leaving 16 bases between. Some clones are missing from TCRdb's copy, which holds only in-frame ones; the method was immunoSEQ multiplex PCR. The table shows some 300,000 clones, with roughly 84% occurring only once. Here the sequenced sample was peripheral blood, taken in a trial of Ad26.COV2.S vaccine versus placebo. The chain combines TRBV27 with TRBJ1-3; D possibly corresponds to TRBD1 (6 bases). The source of this sequence is a person between 18 and 59 years old who received the Ad26.COV2.S COVID-19 vaccine or a placebo. CDR3 residues: CASSPRGGWGNTIYF. CDR3 coding DNA: TGTGCCAGCAGCCCCAGGGGAGGGTGGGGAAACACCATATATTTT.